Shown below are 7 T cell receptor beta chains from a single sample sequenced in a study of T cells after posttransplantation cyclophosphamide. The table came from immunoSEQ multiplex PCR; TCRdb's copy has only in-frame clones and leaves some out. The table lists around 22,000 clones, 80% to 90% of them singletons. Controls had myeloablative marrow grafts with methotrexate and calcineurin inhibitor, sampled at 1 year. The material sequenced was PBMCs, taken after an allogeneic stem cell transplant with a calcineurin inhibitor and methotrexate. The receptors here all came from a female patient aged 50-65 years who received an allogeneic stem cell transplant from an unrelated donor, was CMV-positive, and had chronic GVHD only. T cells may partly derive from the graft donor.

The CDR3 region is CAWSVSGASGNTIYF. CDR3 in DNA: TGTGCCTGGAGTGTAAGCGGGGCCTCTGGAAACACCATATATTTT. This chain joins TRBV30 and TRBJ1-3; the D gene is possibly TRBD1 (5 bases). CDR1 GTSNPN and CDR2 SVGIG come from the germline V gene (reference sequence). Trimming took off 0 bases at V and 0 bases at J, with 9 bases between the two ends. The CDR3 covers 15 residues.

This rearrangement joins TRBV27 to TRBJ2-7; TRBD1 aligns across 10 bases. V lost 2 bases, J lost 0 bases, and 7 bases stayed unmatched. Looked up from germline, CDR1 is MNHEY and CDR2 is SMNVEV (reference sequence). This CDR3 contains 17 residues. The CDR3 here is CASSLGQGERDSYEQYF. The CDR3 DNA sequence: TGTGCCAGCAGTTTAGGACAGGGGGAGCGGGACTCCTACGAGCAGTACTTC.

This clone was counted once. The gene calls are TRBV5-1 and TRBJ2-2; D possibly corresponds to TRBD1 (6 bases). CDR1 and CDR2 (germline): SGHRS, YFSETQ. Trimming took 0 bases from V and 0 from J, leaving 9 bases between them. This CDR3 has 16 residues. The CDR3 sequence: CASSLAGTTNTGELFF. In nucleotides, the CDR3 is TGCGCCAGCAGCTTGGCTGGGACAACGAACACCGGGGAGCTGTTTTTT.

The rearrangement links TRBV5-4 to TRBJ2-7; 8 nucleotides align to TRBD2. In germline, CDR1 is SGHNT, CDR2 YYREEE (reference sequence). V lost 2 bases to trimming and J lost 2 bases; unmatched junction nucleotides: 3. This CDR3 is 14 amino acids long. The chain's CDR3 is CASSFGTRTYEQYF. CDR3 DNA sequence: TGTGCCAGCAGCTTCGGGACTAGAACCTACGAGCAGTACTTC. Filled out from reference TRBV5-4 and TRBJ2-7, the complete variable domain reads ETGVTQSPTHLIKTRGQQVTLRCSSQSGHNTVSWYQQALGQGPQFIFQYYREEENGRGNFPPRFSGLQFPNYSSELNVNALELDDSALYLCASSFGTRTYEQYFGPGTRLTVT.

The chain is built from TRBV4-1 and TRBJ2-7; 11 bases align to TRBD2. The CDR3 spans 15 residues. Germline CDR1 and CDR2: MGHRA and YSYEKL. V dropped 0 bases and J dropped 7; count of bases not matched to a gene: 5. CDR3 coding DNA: TGCGCCAGCAGCCAAGATTTGAGACTAGCGGGGGAGCAGTACTTC. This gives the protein CASSQDLRLAGEQYF.

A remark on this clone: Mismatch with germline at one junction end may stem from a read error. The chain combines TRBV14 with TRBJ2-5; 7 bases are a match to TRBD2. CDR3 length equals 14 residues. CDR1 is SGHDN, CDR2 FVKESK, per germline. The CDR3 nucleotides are TGTGCCAGCAGTCAAGCGGGATACGGGGAGACCCAGTACTTC. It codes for CASSQAGYGETQYF.

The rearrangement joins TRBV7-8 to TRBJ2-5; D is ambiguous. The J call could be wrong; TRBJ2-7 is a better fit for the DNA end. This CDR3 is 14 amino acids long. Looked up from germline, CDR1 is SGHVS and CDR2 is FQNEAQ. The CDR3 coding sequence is TGTGCCAGCAGCCCCCCCCAGGTCCCCTACGAGCAGTACTTC. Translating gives CASSPPQVPYEQYF.